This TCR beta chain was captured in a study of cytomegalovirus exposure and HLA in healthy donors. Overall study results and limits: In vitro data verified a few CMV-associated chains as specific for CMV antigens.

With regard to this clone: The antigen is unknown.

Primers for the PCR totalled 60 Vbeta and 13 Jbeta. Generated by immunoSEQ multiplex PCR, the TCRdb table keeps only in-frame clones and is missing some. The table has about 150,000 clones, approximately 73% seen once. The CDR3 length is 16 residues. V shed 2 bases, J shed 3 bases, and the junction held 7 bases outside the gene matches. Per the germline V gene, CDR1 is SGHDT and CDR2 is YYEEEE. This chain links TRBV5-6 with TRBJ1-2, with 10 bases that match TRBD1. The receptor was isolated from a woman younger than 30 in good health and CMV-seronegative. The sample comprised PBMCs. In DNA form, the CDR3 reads TGTGCCAGCAGCTTCCGGGACAGGGGAGCCCACTATGGCTACACCTTC. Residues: CASSFRDRGAHYGYTF.